This entry describes one T cell receptor (beta chain). The data belong to a study of cytomegalovirus exposure and HLA in healthy donors. The study ran its PCR with 60 Vbeta and 13 Jbeta primers. Only in-frame clones appear in the TCRdb table, and some are missing; sequencing was by immunoSEQ multiplex PCR. The table has 200,000 to 250,000 clones, around 64% seen once. CDR1 KGHSH and CDR2 LQKENI come from the germline V gene. V was clipped by 4 bases and J by 4 bases; unmatched bases: 4. The CDR3 is 15 residues long. The sample taken for sequencing was PBMCs. The V call is TRBV18, the J call TRBJ1-5; 10 positions agree with TRBD1. The source of this sequence is a man between 35 and 55 years old in good health and CMV-seropositive. The CDR3 DNA reads TGTGCCAGCTCACTGGGGGACAGGGGAAATCAGCCCCAGCATTTT. Translation gives CASSLGDRGNQPQHF. The entire variable domain, with the rest obtained from reference TRBV18 and TRBJ1-5, is as follows: NAGVMQNPRHLVRRRGQEARLRCSPMKGHSHVYWYRQLPEEGLKFMVYLQKENIIDESGMPKERFSAEFPKEGPSILRIQQVVRGDSAAYFCASSLGDRGNQPQHFGDGTRLSIL.